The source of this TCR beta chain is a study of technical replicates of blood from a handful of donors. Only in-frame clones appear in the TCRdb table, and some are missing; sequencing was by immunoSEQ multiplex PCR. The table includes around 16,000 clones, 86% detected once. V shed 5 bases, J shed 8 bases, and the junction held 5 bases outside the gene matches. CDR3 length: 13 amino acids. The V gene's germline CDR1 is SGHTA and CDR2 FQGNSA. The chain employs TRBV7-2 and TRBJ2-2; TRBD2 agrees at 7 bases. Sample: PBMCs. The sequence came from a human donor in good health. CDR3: CASSPWGGGELFF. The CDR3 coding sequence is TGTGCCAGCAGCCCCTGGGGGGGAGGGGAGCTGTTTTTT.